This T cell receptor beta chain came from a study of cytomegalovirus exposure and HLA in healthy donors (dated by TCRdb to 2016 to 2017). About the study as a whole: In an earlier analysis of 587 of the donors, 250 to 300 Gb of sequence data and 90 million to 130 million unique TCR beta sequences from roughly 190 million T cells were reported. Genome-wide SNP genotypes for about 55% of the 666 donors were used in a later genetic analysis, which treated that subset as a discovery cohort. All discovery cohort repertoires had been generated on a single sequencing platform. To study patterns of TCR occurrence, a later analysis re-analyzed previously published TCR beta repertoires from 666 donors and added high-resolution HLA genotyping. The study used immunosequencing to profile the T cell repertoires of approximately 640 subjects and linked those repertoires to cytomegalovirus serostatus. Class I and class II HLA loci were covered by the typing at four-digit resolution. In the later analysis, no new phenotypic data were used to find candidate immune exposures; instead, reliance was placed on TCR beta sequences and their occurrence across donors. Among the roughly 400 genotyped donors, approximately 82% belonged to the genetic ancestry cluster associated with self-reported Caucasian donors. The study aimed to test whether cataloging public T cell receptors could reveal signatures of past pathogen exposure. Donor age, sex, ethnicity and CMV serostatus were compiled alongside the repertoire data. Along with the roughly 710-subject first cohort, a separate validation cohort of over 90 different subjects was used. To decide whether each TCR beta V gene segment behaved as functional or pseudogenic, an earlier analysis of approximately 600 of the donors relied on high-throughput TCR beta sequencing. Because of strong linkage in the cohort, four to six DR-DQ haplotypes were treated as single units for association and clustering. An early release covering just under 650 HLA-typed donors comprised roughly 300 gigabases of sequencing data and some 79 million unique TCR sequences. Among some 410 genotyped donors of the cohort, an average of approximately 240,000 unique TCR beta nucleotide sequences was sequenced per donor, of which approximately 19% were non-productive. Typing coverage differed by locus: A, B, C, DRB1 and DQB1 were typed in about 620-630 donors, DQA1 in about 510, DPA1 in around 610, and DPB1 in approximately 450. High-throughput TCR immunosequencing, statistical association of individual TCRs with disease status, and machine learning were combined to predict cytomegalovirus infection status.

From cysteine to phenylalanine, the CDR3 is 16 amino acids long. Just CDR3 DNA is preserved here, 48 bases in frame from base 1. CDR1 and CDR2 are drawn from the germline V gene (reference sequence): WNHNN, SYGVQD. V has 2 bases trimmed and J has 2 bases trimmed; junction bases matching no gene number 5. With respect to this clone: The antigen this receptor binds is unknown. No base-level quality is on record; no much larger clone is a single base apart.

In total, roughly 710 healthy bone marrow donors made up the cohort. All cohort members were sampled while nominally healthy, although unrecorded immune exposures were likely present. The donor was CMV seropositive and was included in the group of 289 seropositive cohort members. A peripheral blood sample was collected from each donor, and TCR beta sequencing was performed on peripheral blood mononuclear cells. Genomic DNA was extracted from the blood cell samples with the Qiagen DNeasy Blood Extraction Kit. The library was made by the immunoSEQ multiplex PCR assay. For the multiplex PCR, a mixture combining 60 forward primers for TCR Vbeta segments and 13 reverse primers for TCR Jbeta segments was used. A multiplex PCR assay on genomic DNA amplified the CDR3 region of rearranged TCR beta genes. The amplified TCR beta libraries were sequenced on the Illumina HiSeq System as 87-base-pair reads. The authors processed their data as follows. A later analysis counted some 74 million unique TCR beta chains across the 650 to 700 repertoires, and 9.5 million to 11 million of these chains were shared by at least two donors. A nearest-neighbor algorithm error-corrected the raw reads and collapsed the reads into unique sequences, merging closely related sequences to remove PCR and sequencing errors. To assign V, D and J gene segments, CDR3 sequences were aligned to IMGT reference sequences. For a sequence to be retained, a match of at least six nucleotides to both a V gene segment and a J gene segment was required. Rearrangements were classified as productive when the CDR3 lacked stop codons and remained in frame with V and J, and all other rearrangements were classified as non-productive. CDR3 was defined according to IMGT convention as the region running from the second conserved V-encoded cysteine to the conserved J-encoded phenylalanine. The earlier analysis of a few hundred of the donors excluded sequences that lacked an unambiguous match to a single V gene segment. In an earlier analysis of 450 to 750 of the donors, a V segment was called functional when productive rearrangements were above 56.7%, and segregating when the standard deviation between donors exceeded 5%. To diagnose cytomegalovirus status from the catalog of TCR beta chain sequences, a statistical classification framework was built. V and J gene assignment, in a later analysis, came from comparing TCR nucleotide sequences with IMGT/GENE-DB human TR gene sequences. A later analysis assigned CDR3 sequences and most-parsimonious VDJ recombination scenarios with the TCRdist pipeline. In a later analysis, each TCR beta chain was defined by its CDR3 amino acid sequence together with its V-gene family, and reads lacking a unique V-gene family were excluded. A later analysis removed 592 highly shared, low-generation-probability nucleotide sequences to deal with suspected cross-contamination and a sequencing artifact. A later analysis calculated a clonal expansion index for each public chain from normalized within-repertoire ranks of inferred template counts. Generation probabilities in a later analysis came from a VDJ recombination model fitted to out-of-frame rearrangements, and those results were checked against IGoR. A later analysis scored TCR-TCR, TCR-HLA and TCR-CMV co-occurrence with hypergeometric tests, applying a repertoire-size bias correction to TCR pairs. A later analysis estimated false discovery rates by permuting HLA or CMV assignments 20 times. A later analysis grouped co-occurring TCRs with DBSCAN, adding TCRdist sequence similarity when clustering within HLA-allele-positive subsets. Co-occurrence clustering excluded repertoires with fewer than 30,000 or more than 120,000 public chains, plus five with anomalous nucleotide sharing. TCRdb took over this immuneACCESS table, retaining in-frame rearrangements with V and J assigned. Such tables are incomplete; in checked studies, under half of the missing clones stem from an unresolved V gene, and the remainder is unexplained. That table is the source of V, J and clone size, and D and trimming were worked out from the DNA. For this sample there are roughly 180,000 clones; approximately 80% appear just once. The ten largest clonotypes hold around 4.3% of the sample.

Points the paper makes about the study in general: The cohort was sequenced for TCR beta chains only, and without alpha or paired-chain data the features that could be detected were limited. It was suggested by the authors that the approach could potentially be generalized to other disease states and immunological phenotypes. The earlier analysis of a few hundred of the donors excluded roughly 16 rarely observed V segments, including chromosome 9 orphons, because counts were too low. A later analysis found that TCR association rates varied across HLA loci, with DRB1 alleles showing the most associated TCRs and HLA-C alleles the fewest. Strong co-occurrence of HLA alleles, especially DR and DQ, made assigning TCR associations to individual alleles difficult. A cluster of highly shared sequence variants was judged likely to be a technical artifact of the sequencing pipeline. A further reported finding was that TCR beta sequences accurately predicted the HLA-A and HLA-B alleles for most subjects in the first cohort. The classifier was reported to diagnose cytomegalovirus status with high specificity and sensitivity in both the original and validation cohorts. Sequencing depth was assumed to be roughly uniform across donors in the presence/absence analyses, though that assumption may not hold. HLA typing was unavailable for some donors at each locus, so association tests used only the typed subset. The study gave a list of 150 to 200 TCR beta chains associated with cytomegalovirus. In vitro tests confirmed that three of the cytomegalovirus-associated TCR beta chains recognize cytomegalovirus antigens. Some IMGT-functional V segments, including TRBV6-2 and TRBV6-3, could not be distinguished by the 87-base-pair reads and were therefore excluded. Compared with the approximately 700-donor mean, donors in an Asian-associated ancestry cluster had fewer N-insertions in productive TCRs, according to a later genetic analysis. Across donors, most TCR sequences were observed very rarely, whereas some public TCRs were present in many individuals. CMV serostatus was the only immune exposure information available for the cohort. A later analysis found that most CMV-associated TCR beta chains appeared HLA-restricted, with HLA associations seemingly driven largely by CMV exposure. In a later analysis, several top co-occurrence clusters were reported to appear linked to parvovirus B19, influenza, CMV and Epstein-Barr virus. In an earlier analysis of more than 500 of the donors, most TCR beta V segments appeared in productive rearrangements about 87% or about 30% of the time, broadly matching IMGT annotations. Linkage disequilibrium might explain the correlated functional status among segregating V segments, but an unknown experimental factor could not be excluded. A later genetic analysis associated a missense DCLRE1C variant with V-gene and J-gene trimming of TCR beta chains, and an independent cohort replicated the association. In a later analysis, HLA-associated TCR beta chains showed more clonal expansion and lower generation probabilities than non-associated chains that were equally common. A later analysis associated 16,951 TCR beta sequences with specific HLA alleles at a false discovery rate of 0.05.

This sequence was found in a woman aged 50 to 60 in good health and CMV-seropositive. Sequencing was carried out using PBMCs. Here the chain combines TRBV10-1 and TRBJ2-3, and 9 junctional nucleotides match TRBD2. The nucleotide sequence is given as TGCGCCAGCAGTGAGGAGTTAGCGGGAGTCACAGATACGCAGTATTTT. The resulting protein is CASSEELAGVTDTQYF.